This TCR beta chain was recorded in a study of blood T cell repertoires in COVID-19. Study overall: Acute and convalescent COVID-19 specimens originated in the United States, Italy and Spain.

This table comes from immunoSEQ multiplex PCR, and its TCRdb copy is limited to in-frame clones, with some not included. Here the sample spans under 200,000 clones, about nine tenths being singletons. The Seattle patients joined while their infection was active and were tracked longitudinally afterward. Trimming stripped 5 bases from V and 6 bases from J, with 11 bases between. Germline V gene lookup returns CDR1 SNHLY and CDR2 FYNNEI. The CDR3 length is 13 residues. The gene calls are TRBV2 and TRBJ2-4; tentative D call: TRBD1 (6 bases). Input material: peripheral blood. The receptor was derived from a woman in her sixties with COVID-19, enrolled during active disease. Here the CDR3 DNA reads TGTGCCAGCAGTCACCGGGACATAAACATTCAGTACTTC. It translates to CASSHRDINIQYF.